A selection of T cell receptor beta chains follows, all from one sample in a study of shared clonotypes between healthy human individuals. Profiling relied on immunoSEQ multiplex PCR, and the TCRdb table lists in-frame clones only, not all of them. Of 2 million to 2.5 million clones in the sample, about 95% are singletons; the top ten hold more than 0.95%. Sequencing input: naive CD8+ T cells sorted from blood. These receptors all stem from a man aged 18 to 29 in good health. CDR3s include the opening cysteine and the closing phenylalanine or tryptophan. A D gene is named only where the DNA matches it firmly. A clone size is listed for some rows: how often the clone was seen (once, few, many), or a class if it is expanded.

V	D	size	J	CDR3	DNA
TRBV2	TRBD2	NA	TRBJ2-7	CASRRPGLASYEQYF	TGTGCCAGCAGAAGACCGGGACTAGCCTCCTACGAGCAGTACTTC
TRBV28	NA	NA	TRBJ1-3	CASSFLPDYSGNTIYF	TGTGCCAGCAGTTTTTTACCCGATTACTCTGGAAACACCATATATTTT
TRBV4-3	NA	NA	TRBJ2-7	CASSQVTASYEQYF	TGCGCCAGCAGCCAAGTAACAGCCTCCTACGAGCAGTACTTC
TRBV25-1	TRBD1	once	TRBJ1-2	CASSVTGGIGGYTF	TGTGCCAGCAGTGTCACAGGGGGCATCGGTGGCTACACCTTC
TRBV6-1	TRBD2	NA	TRBJ2-1	CASSRLAGVDEQFF	TGTGCCAGCAGCCGACTAGCGGGGGTCGATGAGCAGTTCTTC
TRBV9	TRBD2	NA	TRBJ2-7	CASSVGGKSYEQYF	TGTGCCAGCAGCGTGGGAGGGAAGTCCTACGAGCAGTACTTC
TRBV4-3	TRBD1	NA	TRBJ2-1	CASSQGQGFYNEQFF	TGCGCCAGCAGCCAAGGACAGGGGTTTTACAATGAGCAGTTCTTC
TRBV5-8	NA	NA	TRBJ2-5	CASSFGVETQYF	TGTGCCAGCAGCTTTGGGGTGGAGACCCAGTACTTC
TRBV18	NA	NA	TRBJ2-7	CASSPGASSYEQYF	TGTGCCAGCTCACCTGGGGCTAGCTCCTACGAGCAGTACTTC
TRBV30	TRBD2	NA	TRBJ2-7	CAIKGREDSYEQYF	TGTGCCATAAAGGGTCGGGAGGACTCCTACGAGCAGTACTTC
TRBV6-5	TRBD2	NA	TRBJ2-1	CASSFLAGGTDEQFF	TGTGCCAGCAGTTTTCTAGCGGGGGGCACCGATGAGCAGTTCTTC
TRBV11-2	NA	NA	TRBJ1-1	CASSLVGWDTEAFF	TGTGCCAGCAGCTTAGTTGGCTGGGACACTGAAGCTTTCTTT
TRBV6-5	NA	NA	TRBJ2-3	CASSYSGTDTKYF	TGTGCCAGCAGTTACTCCGGAACAGATACGAAGTATTTT
TRBV6-6	NA	NA	TRBJ2-1	CASRTWSSSYNEQFF	TGTGCCAGCAGAACTTGGTCCAGCTCCTACAATGAGCAGTTCTTC
TRBV27	NA	NA	TRBJ1-6	CASAAKGSYNSPLHF	TGTGCCAGCGCCGCCAAGGGCTCCTATAATTCACCCCTCCACTTT
TRBV7-9	TRBD2	few	TRBJ2-7	CASSPLSGEVHEQYF	TGTGCCAGCAGCCCCTTGAGCGGGGAAGTCCACGAGCAGTACTTC
TRBV28	NA	NA	TRBJ1-5	CASSGDAQPQHF	TGTGCCAGCAGTGGGGACGCCCAGCCCCAGCATTTT
TRBV27	TRBD2	NA	TRBJ2-3	CASSLLAGADTQYF	TGTGCCAGCAGTTTATTAGCGGGAGCAGATACGCAGTATTTT
TRBV4-1	TRBD2	NA	TRBJ2-7	CASSQEASGRTSYEQYF	TGCGCCAGCAGCCAAGAGGCTAGCGGGAGAACATCCTACGAGCAGTACTTC
TRBV4-3	NA	NA	TRBJ1-2	CASSQEVQGVDGYTF	TGCGCCAGCAGCCAAGAGGTACAGGGCGTCGATGGCTACACCTTC
TRBV18	TRBD1	NA	TRBJ2-7	CASSPLGTGTEISYEQYF	TGTGCCAGCTCACCACTAGGGACCGGGACAGAGATTTCCTACGAGCAGTACTTC
TRBV10-3	NA	once	TRBJ2-3	CAISESAGTFTDTQYF	TGTGCCATCAGTGAGTCGGCAGGGACTTTCACAGATACGCAGTATTTT
TRBV11-2	NA	NA	TRBJ2-1	CASKGGASYNEQFF	TGTGCCAGCAAGGGGGGCGCTTCCTACAATGAGCAGTTCTTC
TRBV6-1	NA	NA	TRBJ2-2	CASSEALGREGLAGELFF	TGTGCCAGCAGTGAAGCGCTCGGCAGGGAAGGTCTGGCCGGGGAGCTGTTTTTT
TRBV6-5	NA	NA	TRBJ2-7	CASGGGTTYEQYF	TGTGCCAGCGGAGGGGGGACGACCTACGAGCAGTACTTC
TRBV28	NA	once	TRBJ1-5	CASSLGLQGNQPQHF	TGTGCCAGCAGTTTAGGATTGCAGGGGAATCAGCCCCAGCATTTT
TRBV27	NA	NA	TRBJ2-7	CASSLSASSYEQYF	TGTGCCAGCAGTTTATCAGCCAGTTCCTACGAGCAGTACTTC
TRBV15	NA	NA	TRBJ2-5	CATGRIRETQYF	TGTGCCACCGGACGGATCCGGGAGACCCAGTACTTC
TRBV19	NA	NA	TRBJ1-1	CASRSGIEAFF	TGTGCCAGTAGGAGTGGGATTGAAGCTTTCTTT
TRBV2	NA	NA	TRBJ1-6	CASSEAGGASPLHF	TGTGCCAGCAGTGAAGCGGGAGGAGCTTCACCCCTCCACTTT
TRBV6-5	TRBD2	NA	TRBJ2-7	CASSHPWEGWDEQYF	TGTGCCAGCAGCCACCCCTGGGAGGGTTGGGACGAGCAGTACTTC
TRBV14	NA	NA	TRBJ1-3	CASMEQGLSGNTIYF	TGTGCCAGCATGGAACAGGGTCTATCTGGAAACACCATATATTTT
TRBV27	NA	NA	TRBJ1-5	CASSLGAGFGPQHF	TGTGCCAGCAGTTTAGGGGCCGGATTTGGGCCCCAGCATTTT
TRBV7-9	TRBD2	NA	TRBJ2-1	CASSLPPGTSGGYNEQFF	TGTGCCAGCAGCTTACCCCCTGGGACTAGCGGGGGATACAATGAGCAGTTCTTC
TRBV7-9	NA	NA	TRBJ1-6	CASSSPGVGNSPLHF	TGTGCCAGCAGCTCCCCGGGAGTAGGGAATTCACCCCTCCACTTT
TRBV5-4	TRBD1	NA	TRBJ2-5	CASSRDRRGEETQYF	TGTGCCAGCAGCCGGGACAGGAGGGGAGAAGAGACCCAGTACTTC
TRBV11-1	TRBD1	NA	TRBJ2-1	CASSDRGAHEQFF	TGTGCCAGCAGCGACAGGGGCGCCCATGAGCAGTTCTTC
TRBV27	NA	NA	TRBJ2-7	CASSMTGTYYEQYF	TGTGCCAGCAGTATGACCGGGACATATTACGAGCAGTACTTC
TRBV27	TRBD1	NA	TRBJ1-4	CASKSRDRGRNEKLFF	TGTGCCAGCAAATCCCGGGACAGGGGCCGAAATGAAAAACTGTTTTTT
TRBV5-4	NA	NA	TRBJ2-7	CASSFRGAFQYEQYF	TGTGCCAGCAGCTTTCGGGGGGCATTTCAGTACGAGCAGTACTTC
TRBV9	TRBD2	NA	TRBJ2-7	CASSPSGSGGDEQYF	TGTGCCAGCAGCCCGAGCGGGAGTGGGGGTGACGAGCAGTACTTC
TRBV6-6	NA	NA	TRBJ2-7	CASSPYRTLYYEQYF	TGTGCCAGCAGTCCCTACAGAACCTTATACTACGAGCAGTACTTC
TRBV7-9	NA	NA	TRBJ1-5	CASSLGSGINQPQHF	TGTGCCAGCAGTTTAGGCAGCGGGATCAATCAGCCCCAGCATTTT
TRBV2	NA	NA	TRBJ1-2	CASSDSLLTGNSYTF	TGTGCCAGCAGTGATTCTCTGTTGACGGGGAATAGCTACACCTTC
TRBV5-1	NA	NA	TRBJ1-1	CASSATGSTEAFF	TGCGCCAGCAGCGCCACAGGGAGCACTGAAGCTTTCTTT
TRBV6-6	NA	NA	TRBJ1-3	CASSYQEGVSGNTIYF	TGTGCCAGCAGTTACCAAGAAGGGGTGTCTGGAAACACCATATATTTT
TRBV7-9	NA	NA	TRBJ2-7	CASSGVTYEQYF	TGTGCCAGCAGCGGGGTTACCTACGAGCAGTACTTC
TRBV7-9	NA	NA	TRBJ2-1	CASSPPGGTYNEQFF	TGTGCCAGCAGCCCCCCCGGCGGGACCTACAATGAGCAGTTCTTC
TRBV27	NA	NA	TRBJ1-6	CASSLDSPIVSPLHF	TGTGCCAGCAGTCTGGACAGTCCGATAGTTTCACCCCTCCACTTT
TRBV30	TRBD2	NA	TRBJ2-3	CAWLAGNTDTQYF	TGTGCCTGGCTAGCGGGGAACACAGATACGCAGTATTTT
TRBV5-4	TRBD1	NA	TRBJ2-2	CASSPGDRGRGGELFF	TGTGCCAGCAGCCCAGGGGACAGGGGGCGCGGCGGGGAGCTGTTTTTT
TRBV28	TRBD2	NA	TRBJ2-3	CASSTLRLAGGRDGITDTQYF	TGTGCCAGCAGCACTCTCAGGCTAGCGGGAGGGCGAGACGGAATCACAGATACGCAGTATTTT
TRBV13	NA	NA	TRBJ2-7	CASSSPYGGYEQYF	TGTGCCAGCAGCTCCCCGTACGGGGGCTACGAGCAGTACTTC
TRBV13	TRBD1	once	TRBJ2-5	CASSPEGQGEETQYF	TGTGCCAGCAGCCCCGAAGGACAGGGCGAAGAGACCCAGTACTTC
TRBV10-2	TRBD1	NA	TRBJ2-3	CASMSQGVGTDTQYF	TGCGCCAGCATGAGTCAGGGGGTAGGCACAGATACGCAGTATTTT
TRBV27	NA	NA	TRBJ2-3	CAIHTGPQYF	TGTGCCATTCATACAGGGCCCCAGTATTTT
TRBV4-3	NA	NA	TRBJ2-1	CASSHLVHSDNEQFF	TGCGCCAGCAGCCATCTAGTCCACAGTGACAATGAGCAGTTCTTC